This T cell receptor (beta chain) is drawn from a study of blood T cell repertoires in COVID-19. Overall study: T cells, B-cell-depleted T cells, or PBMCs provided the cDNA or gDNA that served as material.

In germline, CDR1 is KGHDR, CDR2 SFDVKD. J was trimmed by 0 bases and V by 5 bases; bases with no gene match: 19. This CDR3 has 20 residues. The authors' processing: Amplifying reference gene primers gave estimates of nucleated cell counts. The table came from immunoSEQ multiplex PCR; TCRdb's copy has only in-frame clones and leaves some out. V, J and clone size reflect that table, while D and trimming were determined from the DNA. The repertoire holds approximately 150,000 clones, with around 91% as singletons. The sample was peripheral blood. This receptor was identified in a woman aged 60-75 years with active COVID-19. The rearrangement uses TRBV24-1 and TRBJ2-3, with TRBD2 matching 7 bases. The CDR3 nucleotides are TGTGCCACCAGTGGATCCTACGAGGGTTTGAGCGGGACTAGCACAGATACGCAGTATTTT. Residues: CATSGSYEGLSGTSTDTQYF.